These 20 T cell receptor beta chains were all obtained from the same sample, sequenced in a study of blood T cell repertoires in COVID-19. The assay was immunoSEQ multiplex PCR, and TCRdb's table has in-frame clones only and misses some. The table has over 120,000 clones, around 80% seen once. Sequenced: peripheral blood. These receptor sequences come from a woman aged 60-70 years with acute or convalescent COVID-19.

CDR3 sequence reads: CASSRRVLSYEQYF. The CDR3 nucleotides read TGTGCCAGCAGTCGCAGGGTCCTGTCCTACGAGCAGTACTTC. J is TRBJ2-7 and V is TRBV6-5, with D tentatively TRBD1 (5 bases). CDR1 and CDR2 (germline): MNHEY, SVGAGI. The CDR3 covers 14 residues. Trimming took 5 bases from V and 1 from J, leaving 12 bases between them.

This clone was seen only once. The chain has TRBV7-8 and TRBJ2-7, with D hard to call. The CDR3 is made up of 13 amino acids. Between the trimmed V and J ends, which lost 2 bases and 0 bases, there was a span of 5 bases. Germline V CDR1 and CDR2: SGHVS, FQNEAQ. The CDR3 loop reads CASSLSGSYEQYF. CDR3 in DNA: TGTGCCAGCAGCTTATCCGGCTCCTACGAGCAGTACTTC.

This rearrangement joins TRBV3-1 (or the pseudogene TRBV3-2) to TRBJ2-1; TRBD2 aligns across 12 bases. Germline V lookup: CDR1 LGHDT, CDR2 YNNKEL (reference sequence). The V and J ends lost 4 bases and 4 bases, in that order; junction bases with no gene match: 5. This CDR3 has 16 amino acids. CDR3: CASSPLTSGSYNEQFF. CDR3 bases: TGTGCCAGCAGCCCGCTGACTAGCGGGAGTTACAATGAGCAGTTCTTC.

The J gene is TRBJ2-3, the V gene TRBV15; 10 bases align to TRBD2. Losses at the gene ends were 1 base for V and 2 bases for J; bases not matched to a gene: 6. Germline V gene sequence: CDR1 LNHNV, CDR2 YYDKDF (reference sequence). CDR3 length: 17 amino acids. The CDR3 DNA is TGTGCCACCAGCAGAGGTGGTAGCGGGAGGACCACAGATACGCAGTATTTT. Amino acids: CATSRGGSGRTTDTQYF.

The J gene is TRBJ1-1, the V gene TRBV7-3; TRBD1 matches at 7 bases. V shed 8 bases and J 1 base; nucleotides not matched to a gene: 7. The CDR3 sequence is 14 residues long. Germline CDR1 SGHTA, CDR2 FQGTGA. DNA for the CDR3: TGTGCCAGCTCCTCTGGGACAGAGAACACTGAAGCTTTCTTT. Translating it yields CASSSGTENTEAFF.

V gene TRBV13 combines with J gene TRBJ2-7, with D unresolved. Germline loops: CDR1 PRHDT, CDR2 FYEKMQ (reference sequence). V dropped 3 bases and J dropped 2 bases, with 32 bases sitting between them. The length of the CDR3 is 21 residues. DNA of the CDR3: TGTGCCAGCAGCTTGCGTTCCTCGGGTATCGACTCCCCACTACCACCCTACGAGCAGTACTTC. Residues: CASSLRSSGIDSPLPPYEQYF.

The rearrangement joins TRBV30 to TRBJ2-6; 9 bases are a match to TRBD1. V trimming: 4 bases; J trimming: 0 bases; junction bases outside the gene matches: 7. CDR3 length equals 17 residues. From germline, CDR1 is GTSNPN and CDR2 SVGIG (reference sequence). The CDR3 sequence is CAWKRDRVHSGANVLTF. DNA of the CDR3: TGTGCCTGGAAGCGGGACAGGGTACACTCTGGGGCCAACGTCCTGACTTTC.

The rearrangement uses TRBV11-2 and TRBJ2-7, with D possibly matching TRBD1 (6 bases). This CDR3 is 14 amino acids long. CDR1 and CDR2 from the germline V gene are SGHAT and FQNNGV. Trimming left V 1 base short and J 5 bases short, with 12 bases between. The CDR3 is CASSLVRGMDEQYF. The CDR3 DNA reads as TGTGCCAGCAGCTTAGTAAGGGGGATGGACGAGCAGTACTTC.

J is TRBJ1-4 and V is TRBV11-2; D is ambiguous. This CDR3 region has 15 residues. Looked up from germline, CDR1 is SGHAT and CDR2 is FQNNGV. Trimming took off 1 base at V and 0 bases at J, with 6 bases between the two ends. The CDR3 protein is CASSLAYATNEKLFF. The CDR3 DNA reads TGTGCCAGCAGCTTAGCTTATGCAACTAATGAAAAACTGTTTTTT. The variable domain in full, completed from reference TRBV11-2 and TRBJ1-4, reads EAGVAQSPRYKIIEKRQSVAFWCNPISGHATLYWYQQILGQGPKLLIQFQNNGVVDDSQLPKDRFSAERLKGVDSTLKIQPAKLEDSAVYLCASSLAYATNEKLFFGSGTQLSVL.

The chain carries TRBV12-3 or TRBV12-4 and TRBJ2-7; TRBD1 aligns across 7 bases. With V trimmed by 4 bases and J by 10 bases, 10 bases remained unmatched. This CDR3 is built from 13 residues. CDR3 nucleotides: TGTGCCAGCAGTTCACAGGGGCGTGGGGACCAGTACTTC. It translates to CASSSQGRGDQYF.

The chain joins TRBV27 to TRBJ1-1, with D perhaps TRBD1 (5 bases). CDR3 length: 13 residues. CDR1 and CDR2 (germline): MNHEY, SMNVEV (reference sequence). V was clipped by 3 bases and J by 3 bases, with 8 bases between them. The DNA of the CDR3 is TGTGCCAGCAGTTTCCAACAGGACACTGAAGCTTTCTTT. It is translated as CASSFQQDTEAFF.

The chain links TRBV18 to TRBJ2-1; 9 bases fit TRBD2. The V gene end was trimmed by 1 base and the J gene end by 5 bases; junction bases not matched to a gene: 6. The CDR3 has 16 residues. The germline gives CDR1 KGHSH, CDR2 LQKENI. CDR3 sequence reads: CASSPQLAGFNNEQFF. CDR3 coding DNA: TGTGCCAGCTCACCACAGCTAGCGGGGTTCAACAATGAGCAGTTCTTC.

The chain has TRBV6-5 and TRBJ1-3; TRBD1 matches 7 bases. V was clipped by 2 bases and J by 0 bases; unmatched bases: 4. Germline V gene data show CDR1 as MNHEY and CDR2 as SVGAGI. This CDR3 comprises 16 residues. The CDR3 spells CASSYLGQSSGNTIYF. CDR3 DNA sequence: TGTGCCAGCAGTTACCTGGGACAGAGCTCTGGAAACACCATATATTTT.

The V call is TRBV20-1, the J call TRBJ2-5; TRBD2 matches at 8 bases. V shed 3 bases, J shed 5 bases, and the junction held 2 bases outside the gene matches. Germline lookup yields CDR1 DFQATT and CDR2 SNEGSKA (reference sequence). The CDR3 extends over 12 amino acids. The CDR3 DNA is TGCAGTGCTAGTGGGACTAGGGAGACCCAGTACTTC. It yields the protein CSASGTRETQYF.

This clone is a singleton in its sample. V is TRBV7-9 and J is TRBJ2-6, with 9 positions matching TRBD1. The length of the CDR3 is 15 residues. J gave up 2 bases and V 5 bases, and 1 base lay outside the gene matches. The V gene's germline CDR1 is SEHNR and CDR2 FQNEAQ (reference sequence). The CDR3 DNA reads TGTGCCAGCAGCAACAGGGGGCCTGGGGCCAACGTCCTGACTTTC. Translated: CASSNRGPGANVLTF.

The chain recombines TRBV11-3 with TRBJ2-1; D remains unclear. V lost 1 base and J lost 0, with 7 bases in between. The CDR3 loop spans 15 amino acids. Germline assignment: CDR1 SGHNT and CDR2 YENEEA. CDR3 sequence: CASSLGLGSYNEQFF. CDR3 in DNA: TGTGCCAGCAGCTTAGGACTGGGCTCCTACAATGAGCAGTTCTTC.

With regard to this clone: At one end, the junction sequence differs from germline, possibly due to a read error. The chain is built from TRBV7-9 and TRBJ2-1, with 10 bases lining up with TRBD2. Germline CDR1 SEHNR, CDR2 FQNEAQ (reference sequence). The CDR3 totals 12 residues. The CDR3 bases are TGTGCCAGCAGCCTAGGGACTAGCGATAGACTCTTC. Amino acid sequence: CASSLGTSDRLF. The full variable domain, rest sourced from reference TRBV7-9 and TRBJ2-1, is DTGVSQNPRHKITKRGQNVTFRCDPISEHNRLYWYRQTLGQGPEFLTYFQNEAQLEKSRLLSDRFSAERPKGSFSTLEIQRTEQGDSAMYLCASSLGTSDRLFGPGTRLTVL.

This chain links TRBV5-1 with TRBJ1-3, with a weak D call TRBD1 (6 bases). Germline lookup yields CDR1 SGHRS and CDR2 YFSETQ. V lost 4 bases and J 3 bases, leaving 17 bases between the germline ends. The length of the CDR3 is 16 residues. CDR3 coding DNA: TGCGCCAGCAGCCAAGGTAGCAGGGGAGTTGGAAACACCATATATTTT. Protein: CASSQGSRGVGNTIYF.

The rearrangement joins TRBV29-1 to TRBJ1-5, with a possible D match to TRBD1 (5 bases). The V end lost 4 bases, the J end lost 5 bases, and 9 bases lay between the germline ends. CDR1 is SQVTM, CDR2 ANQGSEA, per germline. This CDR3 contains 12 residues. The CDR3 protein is CSVASGDQPQHF. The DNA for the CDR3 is TGCAGCGTTGCATCGGGGGATCAGCCCCAGCATTTT.

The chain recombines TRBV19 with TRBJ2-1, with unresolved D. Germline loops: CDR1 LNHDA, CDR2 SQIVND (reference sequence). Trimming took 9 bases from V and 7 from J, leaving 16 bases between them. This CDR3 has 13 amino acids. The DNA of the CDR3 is TGTGCCAGCCAAGAACCGGTTGGTAATGAGCAGTTCTTC. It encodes CASQEPVGNEQFF.